These 8 T cell receptor beta chains were all obtained from the same sample, sequenced in a study of cytomegalovirus exposure and HLA in healthy donors. Use of 60 Vbeta and 13 Jbeta primers characterized the PCR. Assay used: immunoSEQ multiplex PCR; TCRdb lists only in-frame clones, some missing. The top ten clones hold more than 3.5% of a sample with 18,000 or so clones, 60% to 80% of them seen once. Sequenced: PBMCs. The origin of the receptors is a young man in good health and CMV-seronegative.

This chain connects TRBV6-5 to TRBJ2-1, with TRBD1 as a possible D gene (6 bases). V was shortened by 6 bases and J by 4 bases, with 13 bases between the two germline ends. There are 14 residues in the CDR3. From germline, CDR1 is MNHEY and CDR2 SVGAGI. The CDR3 sequence: CASSLRTDYNEQFF. CDR3 coding DNA: TGTGCCAGCAGCCTCAGGACAGATTACAATGAGCAGTTCTTC.

V and J are TRBV6-5 and TRBJ2-2; TRBD1 aligns across 9 bases. Germline loops: CDR1 MNHEY, CDR2 SVGAGI. The J segment lost 6 bases and the V segment lost 5 bases, leaving 4 bases of the junction unmatched. There are 14 residues in the CDR3. CDR3 nucleotides: TGTGCCAGCAGTCGGGACAGGGAGGCCGGGGAGCTGTTTTTT. The encoded protein is CASSRDREAGELFF.

The chain has TRBV2 and TRBJ1-6, with no clear D. The V gene lost 4 bases and the J gene lost 6 bases, with 10 bases spanning the gap. This CDR3 region has 14 residues. CDR1 and CDR2 from the germline V gene are SNHLY and FYNNEI. The CDR3 reads CASSVTGGNSPLHF. The CDR3, as DNA: TGTGCCAGCAGTGTGACGGGAGGTAATTCACCCCTCCACTTT.

This sequence joins TRBV5-6 and TRBJ1-2; 7 bases align to TRBD1. Germline V gives CDR1 SGHDT, CDR2 YYEEEE. Trimming at V came to 3 bases and at J to 0 bases, leaving 5 bases not matched to a gene. This CDR3 is built from 15 residues. Here the CDR3 DNA reads TGTGCCAGCAGCTGGGACAGTCTCCCTAACTATGGCTACACCTTC. It specifies CASSWDSLPNYGYTF.

The chain combines TRBV30 with TRBJ2-6; TRBD1 agrees at 10 bases. Germline CDR1 is GTSNPN and CDR2 is SVGIG (reference sequence). V was pared by 2 bases and J by 0 bases, with 7 bases of the junction left unmatched. This CDR3 spans 18 amino acids. CDR3 loop: CAWSRWDRGRSGANVLTF. The CDR3, as DNA: TGTGCCTGGAGTCGGTGGGACAGGGGCCGCTCTGGGGCCAACGTCCTGACTTTC.

The chain links TRBV29-1 to TRBJ2-7; D perhaps matches TRBD1 (6 bases). V was shortened by 5 bases and J by 2 bases, with 13 bases between the two germline ends. In germline, CDR1 is SQVTM, CDR2 ANQGSEA. The CDR3 covers 13 residues. The CDR3 DNA follows: TGCAGCGTTTATTCACAGGGCACCTACGAGCAGTACTTC. This translates into CSVYSQGTYEQYF.

In its sample, this clone was seen a few times. The chain combines TRBV4-3 with TRBJ1-6, with D unresolved. The CDR3 has 14 residues. CDR1 and CDR2 (germline): LGHNA, YSLEER. The germline V and J ends were trimmed by 1 base and 7 bases, with 8 bases remaining between them. The chain's CDR3 is CASSQGHSNSPLHF. The CDR3 DNA reads TGCGCCAGCAGCCAAGGACACAGCAATTCACCCCTCCACTTT.

This chain connects TRBV7-2 to TRBJ2-7, with 7 nucleotides matching TRBD1. Germline CDR1 reads SGHTA; CDR2 reads FQGNSA. The ends lost 4 bases at V and 2 bases at J; junction bases unmatched: 5. The CDR3 is 14 amino acids. The CDR3, as DNA: TGTGCCAGCAGCTCTTGGACAGGCCCCTACGAGCAGTACTTC. Encoded protein: CASSSWTGPYEQYF.